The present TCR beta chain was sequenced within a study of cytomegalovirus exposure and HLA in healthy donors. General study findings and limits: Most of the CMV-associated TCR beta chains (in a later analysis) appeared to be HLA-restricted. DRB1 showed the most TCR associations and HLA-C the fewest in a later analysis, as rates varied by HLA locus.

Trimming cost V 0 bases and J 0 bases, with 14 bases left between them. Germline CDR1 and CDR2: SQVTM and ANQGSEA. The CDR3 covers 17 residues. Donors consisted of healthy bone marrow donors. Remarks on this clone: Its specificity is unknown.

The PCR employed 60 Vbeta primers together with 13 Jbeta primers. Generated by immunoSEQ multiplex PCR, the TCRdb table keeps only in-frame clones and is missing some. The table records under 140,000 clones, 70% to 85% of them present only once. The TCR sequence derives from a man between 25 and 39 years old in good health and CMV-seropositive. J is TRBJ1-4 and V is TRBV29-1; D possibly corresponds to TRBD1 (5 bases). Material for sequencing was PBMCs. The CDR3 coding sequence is TGCAGCGTTGAAGACCCCCGACAGAGTGCAACTAATGAAAAACTGTTTTTT. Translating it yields CSVEDPRQSATNEKLFF.